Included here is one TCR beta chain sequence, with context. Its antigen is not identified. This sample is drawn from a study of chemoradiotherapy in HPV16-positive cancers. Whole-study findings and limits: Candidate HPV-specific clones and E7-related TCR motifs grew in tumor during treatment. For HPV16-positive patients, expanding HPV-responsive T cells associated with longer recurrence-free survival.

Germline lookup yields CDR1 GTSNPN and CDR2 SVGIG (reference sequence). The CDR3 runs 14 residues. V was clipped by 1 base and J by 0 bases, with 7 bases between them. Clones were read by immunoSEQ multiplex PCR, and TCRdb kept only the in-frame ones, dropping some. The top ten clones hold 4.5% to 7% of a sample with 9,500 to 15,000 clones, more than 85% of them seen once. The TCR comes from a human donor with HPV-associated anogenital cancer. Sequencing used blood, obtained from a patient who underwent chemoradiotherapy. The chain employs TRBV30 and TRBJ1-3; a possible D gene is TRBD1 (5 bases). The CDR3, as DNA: TGTGCCTGGAGTGGTGGGGCCTCTGGAAACACCATATATTTT. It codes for CAWSGGASGNTIYF. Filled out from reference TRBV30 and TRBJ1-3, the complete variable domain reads SQTIHQWPATLVQPVGSPLSLECTVEGTSNPNLYWYRQAAGRGLQLLFYSVGIGQISSEVPQNLSASRPQDRQFILSSKKLLLSDSGFYLCAWSGGASGNTIYFGEGSWLTVV.